The next 32 T cell receptor beta chains were all read from a single sample in a study of blood T cell repertoires in COVID-19. TCRdb's table, derived via immunoSEQ multiplex PCR, lists solely in-frame clones and lacks some. The table has about 160,000 clones, 80% to 90% seen once; the top ten hold under 3.5%. Sample: peripheral blood. The receptors derive from a man between 65 and 85 years old with acute or convalescent COVID-19.

The chain recombines TRBV28 with TRBJ2-4, with D possibly being TRBD2 (5 bases). This CDR3 is built from 13 residues. Trimming pared 10 bases from V and 2 bases from J, leaving 12 bases between. Germline loops: CDR1 MDHEN, CDR2 SYDVKM. In nucleotides, the CDR3 is TGTGCCACCGCCCGGGGAACCAAAAACATTCAGTACTTC. Protein sequence: CATARGTKNIQYF. Together with reference TRBV28 and TRBJ2-4, the CDR3 gives the full variable domain: DVKVTQSSRYLVKRTGEKVFLECVQDMDHENMFWYRQDPGLGLRLIYFSYDVKMKEKGDIPEGYSVSREKKERFSLILESASTNQTSMYLCATARGTKNIQYFGAGTRLSVL.

The chain has TRBV5-4 and TRBJ2-1; 10 nucleotides align to TRBD1. The germline CDR1 and CDR2 sequences are SGHNT and YYREEE (reference sequence). The CDR3 runs 15 residues. Losses at the gene ends were 0 bases for V and 6 bases for J; bases not matched to a gene: 3. Here the CDR3 reads CASSLATGGLNEQFF. The CDR3 DNA sequence: TGTGCCAGCAGCTTGGCGACAGGGGGCCTCAATGAGCAGTTCTTC.

Only one count was recorded for this clone. The rearrangement uses TRBV9 and TRBJ2-5, with D unresolved. Germline CDR1 reads SGDLS; CDR2 reads YYNGEE. Trimming removed 4 bases from V and 1 base from J, with 8 bases in between. CDR3 length equals 13 residues. The CDR3 coding sequence is TGTGCCAGCAGCTTGAGACTCCAAGAGACCCAGTACTTC. Protein product: CASSLRLQETQYF.

This chain's CDR3 is CASSPETRLNEQFF. Written as DNA, the CDR3 is TGTGCCAGCAGTCCTGAGACTAGATTGAATGAGCAGTTCTTC. The genes are TRBV27 and TRBJ2-1, with TRBD2 as a possible D gene (6 bases). V shed 5 bases and J shed 7 bases, with 15 bases lying between them. Germline V gives CDR1 MNHEY, CDR2 SMNVEV (reference sequence). The CDR3 loop spans 14 amino acids.

V is TRBV5-1 and J is TRBJ2-1; no clear D. The CDR3 runs to 15 residues. V dropped 2 bases and J dropped 0 bases, with 9 bases sitting between them. In germline, CDR1 is SGHRS, CDR2 YFSETQ. The CDR3 sequence: CASSLERLSYNEQFF. CDR3 in DNA: TGCGCCAGCAGCTTAGAGCGTCTCTCCTACAATGAGCAGTTCTTC.

The chain joins TRBV6-1 to TRBJ2-5, with D possibly being TRBD1 (5 bases). The CDR3 contains 14 residues. The germline V and J ends were trimmed by 3 bases and 3 bases, with 11 bases remaining between them. Germline CDR1 is MNHNS and CDR2 is SASEGT. CDR3 sequence: CASSEGPTEETQYF. The CDR3 DNA is TGTGCCAGCAGTGAGGGGCCCACCGAAGAGACCCAGTACTTC.

The chain has TRBV5-6 and TRBJ1-1, with no clear D. CDR1 is SGHDT, CDR2 YYEEEE, per germline. Between the trimmed V and J ends, which lost 2 bases and 7 bases, there was a span of 9 bases. The CDR3 is 12 residues long. The CDR3 coding sequence is TGTGCCAGCAGCTTTAAGGCAGGTGAAGCTTTCTTT. It codes for CASSFKAGEAFF.

The rearrangement uses TRBV7-8 and TRBJ1-6; D call uncertain. The V and J ends lost 6 bases and 10 bases respectively, with 16 bases between them. CDR1 is SGHVS and CDR2 is FQNEAQ in the germline V gene. CDR3 size: 14 residues. The CDR3 DNA follows: TGTGCCAGCAGTTCTGGAGAGGGAAGATCACCCCTCCACTTT. Protein product: CASSSGEGRSPLHF.

This chain connects TRBV18 to TRBJ1-1, with 12 positions matching TRBD1. Germline V CDR1 and CDR2: KGHSH, LQKENI. V lost 5 bases to trimming and J lost 1 base; unmatched junction nucleotides: 2. The CDR3 sequence is 15 residues long. The CDR3 DNA reads TGTGCCAGCTCAGAGGGACAGGGGGCGAACACTGAAGCTTTCTTT. As protein: CASSEGQGANTEAFF.

The chain uses TRBV10-3 and TRBJ1-4; 7 bases line up with TRBD1. Trimming cost V 2 bases and J 8 bases; bases outside gene matches: 5. Germline loops: CDR1 ENHRY, CDR2 SYGVKD. The CDR3 runs 14 residues. In DNA, the CDR3 is TGTGCCATCAGTGAGAACAGGGGAAGCGAAAAACTGTTTTTT. It translates to CAISENRGSEKLFF.

The genes are TRBV5-6 and TRBJ1-1; 8 bases line up with TRBD1. The CDR3 has 15 residues. V was clipped by 3 bases and J by 1 base; unmatched bases: 5. Germline CDR1 SGHDT, CDR2 YYEEEE. CDR3 protein: CASSSWTGKNTEAFF. The CDR3 nucleotides read TGTGCCAGCAGCTCCTGGACAGGGAAGAACACTGAAGCTTTCTTT.

J is TRBJ2-3 and V is TRBV13; weak D call: TRBD2 (6 bases). V was cut by 5 bases and J by 0 bases, with 12 bases left in between. This CDR3 has 15 amino acids. Germline CDR1 reads PRHDT; CDR2 reads FYEKMQ (reference sequence). CDR3 sequence reads: CASSPRRGSTDTQYF. The CDR3 nucleotides are TGTGCCAGCAGCCCGCGGCGGGGTAGCACAGATACGCAGTATTTT.

V and J are TRBV19 and TRBJ1-6, with unresolved D. This CDR3 comprises 15 residues. CDR1 is LNHDA and CDR2 is SQIVND in the germline V gene (reference sequence). V dropped 4 bases and J dropped 10 bases, with 17 bases sitting between them. Here the CDR3 DNA reads TGTGCCAGTAGTAGTCTAACGGGGAACTGGTCACCCCTCCACTTT. Amino acid sequence: CASSSLTGNWSPLHF.

The chain uses TRBV28 and TRBJ1-2; TRBD1 aligns across 8 bases. The CDR3 spans 13 residues. J lost 7 bases, V lost 6 bases, and 7 bases had no gene match. CDR1 and CDR2 from the germline V gene are MDHEN and SYDVKM. Here the CDR3 reads CASSRGQVLGYTF. DNA of the CDR3: TGTGCCAGCAGCCGGGGACAGGTACTTGGCTACACCTTC.

V gene TRBV19 combines with J gene TRBJ2-7, with 8 nucleotides matching TRBD2. The CDR3 extends over 11 amino acids. Germline assignment: CDR1 LNHDA and CDR2 SQIVND (reference sequence). The V segment lost 5 bases and the J segment 6 bases; nucleotides outside the gene matches: 0. Written as DNA, the CDR3 is TGTGCCAGTAGTCTAGCGGGCGAGCAGTACTTC. Amino acid sequence: CASSLAGEQYF.

V and J are TRBV18 and TRBJ2-7; 11 bases line up with TRBD2. Germline V gene data show CDR1 as KGHSH and CDR2 as LQKENI. The CDR3 has 15 amino acids. With 2 bases clipped from V and 7 bases from J, the junction kept 7 bases outside the gene matches. The CDR3 protein is CASSPSSGRMREQYF. Here the CDR3 DNA reads TGTGCCAGCTCACCATCTAGCGGGAGGATGAGGGAGCAGTACTTC.

The chain recombines TRBV25-1 with TRBJ2-5; a weak D match, TRBD2 (6 bases). The CDR3 totals 15 residues. CDR1 MGHDK and CDR2 SYGVNS come from the germline V gene. The V and J ends lost 5 bases and 2 bases respectively, with 15 bases between them. In DNA, the CDR3 is TGTGCCAGCAGTTTAGCGGCAGGATCTCAAGAGACCCAGTACTTC. Residues: CASSLAAGSQETQYF.

The chain uses TRBV19 and TRBJ2-3; 12 bases map to TRBD2. From germline, CDR1 is LNHDA and CDR2 SQIVND (reference sequence). J gave up 5 bases and V 1 base, and 1 base lay outside the gene matches. The CDR3 length is 15 residues. The CDR3 region is CASSIATSGRDTQYF. CDR3 coding DNA: TGTGCCAGTAGTATAGCGACTAGCGGGAGAGATACGCAGTATTTT.

The chain combines TRBV19 with TRBJ2-2; 7 nucleotides match TRBD2. V shed 4 bases, J shed 4 bases, and the junction held 3 bases outside the gene matches. Germline V CDR1 and CDR2: LNHDA, SQIVND (reference sequence). The CDR3 totals 14 residues. The CDR3 region has the DNA TGTGCCAGTAGTACAGGGAGGGGCACCGGGGAGCTGTTTTTT. It specifies CASSTGRGTGELFF. The whole variable domain, remainder taken from reference TRBV19 and TRBJ2-2, is DGGITQSPKYLFRKEGQNVTLSCEQNLNHDAMYWYRQDPGQGLRLIYYSQIVNDFQKGDIAEGYSVSREKKESFPLTVTSAQKNPTAFYLCASSTGRGTGELFFGEGSRLTVL.

The rearrangement uses TRBV7-2 and TRBJ1-4; 7 bases agree with TRBD1. The CDR3 is 14 amino acids. Trimming took 5 bases from V and 7 from J; bases not matched to a gene: 7. Germline V gene sequence: CDR1 SGHTA, CDR2 FQGNSA. Here the CDR3 DNA reads TGTGCCAGCAGCCAGACAGGGTCAAGTGAAAAACTGTTTTTT. Protein: CASSQTGSSEKLFF.

The V call is TRBV6-5, the J call TRBJ2-4; D not resolved. CDR3 length: 15 residues. Germline lookup yields CDR1 MNHEY and CDR2 SVGAGI. Trimming stripped 6 bases from V and 4 bases from J, with 16 bases between. CDR3 loop: CASSHTTAEKNIQYF. CDR3 bases: TGTGCCAGCAGCCATACTACGGCAGAGAAAAACATTCAGTACTTC.

The genes are TRBV29-1 and TRBJ2-7; TRBD2 might be the D (6 bases). This CDR3 is 11 amino acids long. With 7 bases removed from V and 7 bases from J, the gap between germline ends came to 14 bases. CDR1 is SQVTM and CDR2 is ANQGSEA in the germline V gene. The CDR3: CSARDSGEQYF. The CDR3 DNA reads as TGCAGCGCCCGGGACTCAGGAGAGCAGTACTTC.

This rearrangement joins TRBV3-1 (or the pseudogene TRBV3-2) to TRBJ2-1; possibly TRBD1 for D (6 bases). Per germline, CDR1 LGHDT and CDR2 YNNKEL (reference sequence). V lost 0 bases, J lost 4 bases, and 7 bases lay in between. This CDR3 is built from 14 residues. The CDR3 region is CASSQEQGYNEQFF. The DNA for the CDR3 is TGTGCCAGCAGCCAAGAACAGGGATACAATGAGCAGTTCTTC.

The chain couples TRBV19 to TRBJ2-2; 12 bases match TRBD1. CDR3 size: 15 residues. Trimming cost V 6 bases and J 4 bases; bases outside gene matches: 3. Looked up from germline, CDR1 is LNHDA and CDR2 is SQIVND (reference sequence). This CDR3 reads CASRAGQGATGELFF. The CDR3 coding sequence is TGTGCCAGTAGGGCGGGACAGGGGGCCACCGGGGAGCTGTTTTTT.

The chain joins TRBV5-6 to TRBJ2-6; a possible D gene is TRBD1 (6 bases). CDR3 length: 19 residues. CDR1 and CDR2 from the germline V gene are SGHDT and YYEEEE. Trimming cost V 2 bases and J 0 bases, with 18 bases left between them. CDR3 loop: CASSFIGAGALSGANVLTF. In DNA, the CDR3 is TGTGCCAGCAGCTTCATCGGGGCAGGGGCCCTCTCTGGGGCCAACGTCCTGACTTTC.

The chain carries TRBV28 and TRBJ1-4; 8 bases map to TRBD1. Germline V lookup: CDR1 MDHEN, CDR2 SYDVKM. Trimming at V came to 5 bases and at J to 2 bases, leaving 7 bases not matched to a gene. This CDR3 has 16 amino acids. The DNA of the CDR3 is TGTGCCAGCAGTAAACAGGGGGTTTCTACTAATGAAAAACTGTTTTTT. Its translation is CASSKQGVSTNEKLFF.

In this sample, this clone turned up a few times. The genes are TRBV25-1 and TRBJ2-7; tentative D call: TRBD2 (5 bases). Trimming took 4 bases from V and 6 from J, leaving 19 bases between them. Germline-derived CDR1 and CDR2 are MGHDK and SYGVNS. The CDR3 sequence is 15 residues long. The CDR3 DNA is TGTGCCAGCAGTGCGTTTGGCGAGGGCCTGGGCGAGCAGTACTTC. Translating gives CASSAFGEGLGEQYF.

The V call is TRBV4-2, the J call TRBJ2-1; possible D gene TRBD2, 6 bases. Trimming removed 1 base from V and 0 bases from J, with 13 bases in between. The CDR3 consists of 17 residues. Per the germline V gene, CDR1 is LGHNA and CDR2 is YNFKEQ. CDR3 protein: CASSQVEGPSSYNEQFF. CDR3 DNA sequence: TGTGCCAGCAGCCAAGTGGAGGGACCGAGCTCCTACAATGAGCAGTTCTTC.

V gene TRBV24-1 combines with J gene TRBJ2-1; possible D gene TRBD1, 6 bases. The germline gives CDR1 KGHDR, CDR2 SFDVKD. This CDR3 spans 14 amino acids. The V and J ends lost 7 bases and 5 bases respectively, with 14 bases between them. CDR3 nucleotide sequence: TGTGCCACCAGGGGGGAAGGGGGAAACAATGAGCAGTTCTTC. Its translation is CATRGEGGNNEQFF.

The chain joins TRBV6-5 to TRBJ2-2, with D hard to call. The CDR3 has 13 amino acids. The germline V gene has CDR1 MNHEY and CDR2 SVGAGI. Trimming shortened V by 4 bases and J by 5 bases, and 8 bases separated the two germline ends. The CDR3 region has the DNA TGTGCCAGCAGTTCCCTACGGACCGGGGAGCTGTTTTTT. Its translation is CASSSLRTGELFF.

V usage is TRBV11-2 and J usage is TRBJ2-5; 12 nucleotides line up with TRBD1. V trimming: 5 bases; J trimming: 4 bases; junction bases outside the gene matches: 5. Per the germline V gene, CDR1 is SGHAT and CDR2 is FQNNGV. The CDR3 length is 15 residues. The CDR3, as DNA: TGTGCCAGCAGCCCCGGGACAGGGGGCCGAGAGACCCAGTACTTC. It codes for CASSPGTGGRETQYF.

This chain joins TRBV28 and TRBJ2-2, with a possible D match to TRBD2 (6 bases). V lost 5 bases and J lost 1, with 11 bases in between. The CDR3 contains 15 residues. Germline values: CDR1 MDHEN, CDR2 SYDVKM. CDR3 in DNA: TGTGCCAGCAGTAGGAGGCGGGGGAACACCGGGGAGCTGTTTTTT. It translates to CASSRRRGNTGELFF.